This T cell receptor beta chain emerged from a study of cytomegalovirus exposure and HLA in healthy donors. Study-level results: In a later analysis, a missense DCLRE1C variant was linked to TCR beta V- and J-gene trimming.

Vbeta (60) and Jbeta (13) primers were used in the PCR. The assay was immunoSEQ multiplex PCR, and TCRdb's table has in-frame clones only and misses some. The table lists 100,000 to 120,000 clones, 76% of them singletons. To note about this clone: The antigen is undetermined.

Germline V gene sequence: CDR1 SGHNT, CDR2 YYREEE (reference sequence). The CDR3 length is 15 residues. Losses at the gene ends were 3 bases for V and 1 base for J; bases not matched to a gene: 6. This sequence joins TRBV5-4 and TRBJ2-5, with 7 bases identical to TRBD1. This TCR was recovered from a man younger than 40 in good health and CMV-seropositive. The sequenced sample was PBMCs. The CDR3 nucleotides are TGTGCCAGCAGCTGGGACAGCCTACTCCAAGAGACCCAGTACTTC. Its translation is CASSWDSLLQETQYF.